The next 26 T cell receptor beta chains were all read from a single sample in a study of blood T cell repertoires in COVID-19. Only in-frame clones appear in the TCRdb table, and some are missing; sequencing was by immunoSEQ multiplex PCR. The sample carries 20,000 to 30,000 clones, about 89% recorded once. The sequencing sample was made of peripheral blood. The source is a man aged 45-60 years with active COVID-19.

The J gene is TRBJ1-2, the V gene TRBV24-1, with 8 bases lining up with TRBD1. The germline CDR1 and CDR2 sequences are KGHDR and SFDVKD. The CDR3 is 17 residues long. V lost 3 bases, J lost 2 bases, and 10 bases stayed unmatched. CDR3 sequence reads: CATSDINTGGVNYGYTF. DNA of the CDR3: TGTGCCACCAGTGATATCAATACAGGGGGAGTGAACTATGGCTACACCTTC.

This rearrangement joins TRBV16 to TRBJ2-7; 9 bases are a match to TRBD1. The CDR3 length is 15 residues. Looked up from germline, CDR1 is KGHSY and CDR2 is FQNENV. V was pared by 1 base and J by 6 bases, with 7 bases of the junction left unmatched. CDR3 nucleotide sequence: TGTGCCAGCAGCCAATGGGGACAGGGTCACCGCGAGCAGTACTTC. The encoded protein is CASSQWGQGHREQYF.

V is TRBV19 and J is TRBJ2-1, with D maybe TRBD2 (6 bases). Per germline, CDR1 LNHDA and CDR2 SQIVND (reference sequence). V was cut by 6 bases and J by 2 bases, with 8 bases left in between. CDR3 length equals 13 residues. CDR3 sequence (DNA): TGTGCCAGTAGGGGGAGGACCTACAATGAGCAGTTCTTC. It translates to CASRGRTYNEQFF.

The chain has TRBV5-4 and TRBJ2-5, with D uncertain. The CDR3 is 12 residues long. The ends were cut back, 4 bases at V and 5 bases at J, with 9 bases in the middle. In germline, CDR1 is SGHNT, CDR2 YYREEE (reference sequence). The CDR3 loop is CASSPLGETQYF. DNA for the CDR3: TGTGCCAGCAGCCCCCTCGGGGAGACCCAGTACTTC.

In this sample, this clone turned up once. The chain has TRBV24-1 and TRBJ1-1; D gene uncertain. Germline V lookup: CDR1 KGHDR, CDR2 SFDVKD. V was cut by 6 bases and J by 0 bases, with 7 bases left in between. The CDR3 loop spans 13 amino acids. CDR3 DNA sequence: TGTGCCACCAGTACAGAAGTGAACACTGAAGCTTTCTTT. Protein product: CATSTEVNTEAFF.

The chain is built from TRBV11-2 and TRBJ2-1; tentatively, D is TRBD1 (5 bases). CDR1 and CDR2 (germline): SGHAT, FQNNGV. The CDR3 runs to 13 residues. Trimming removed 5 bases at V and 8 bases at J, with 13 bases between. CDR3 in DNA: TGTGCCAGCAGCGGGGCTAGGGTGGATGAGCAGTTCTTC. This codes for CASSGARVDEQFF.

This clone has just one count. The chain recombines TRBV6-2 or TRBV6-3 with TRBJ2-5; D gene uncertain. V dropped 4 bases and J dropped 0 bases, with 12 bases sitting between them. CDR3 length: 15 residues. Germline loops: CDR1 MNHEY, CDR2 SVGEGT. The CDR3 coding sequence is TGTGCCAGCAGTTTTCCTCCGTCGTACCAAGAGACCCAGTACTTC. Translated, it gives CASSFPPSYQETQYF.

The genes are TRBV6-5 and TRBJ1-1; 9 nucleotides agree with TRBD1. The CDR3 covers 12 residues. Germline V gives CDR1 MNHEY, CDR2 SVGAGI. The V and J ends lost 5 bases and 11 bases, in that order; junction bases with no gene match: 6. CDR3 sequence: CASSQQGAGAFF. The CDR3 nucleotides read TGTGCCAGCAGTCAACAGGGGGCTGGGGCTTTCTTT.

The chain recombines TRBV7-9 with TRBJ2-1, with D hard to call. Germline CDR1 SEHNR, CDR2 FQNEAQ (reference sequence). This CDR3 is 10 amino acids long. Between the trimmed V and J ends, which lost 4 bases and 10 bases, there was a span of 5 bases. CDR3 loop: CASSSLEQFF. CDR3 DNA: TGTGCCAGCAGCTCTCTGGAGCAGTTCTTC.

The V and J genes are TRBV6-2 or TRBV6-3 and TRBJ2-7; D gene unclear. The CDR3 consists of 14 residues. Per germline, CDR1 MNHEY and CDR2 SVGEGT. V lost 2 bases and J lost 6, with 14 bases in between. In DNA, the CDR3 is TGTGCCAGCAGTTACCAAACAATCTCTCTCGAGCAGTACTTC. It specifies CASSYQTISLEQYF.

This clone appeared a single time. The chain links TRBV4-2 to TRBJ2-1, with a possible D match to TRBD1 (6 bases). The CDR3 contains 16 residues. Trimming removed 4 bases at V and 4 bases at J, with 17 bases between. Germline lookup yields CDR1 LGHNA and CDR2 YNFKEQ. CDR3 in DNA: TGTGCCAGCAGCCTTTACCGGGACATCTCTTACAATGAGCAGTTCTTC. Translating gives CASSLYRDISYNEQFF.

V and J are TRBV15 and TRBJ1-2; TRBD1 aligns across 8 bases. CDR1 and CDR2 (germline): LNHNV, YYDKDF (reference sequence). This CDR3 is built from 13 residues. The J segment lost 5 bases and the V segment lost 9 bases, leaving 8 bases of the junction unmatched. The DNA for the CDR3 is TGTGCCACGGAGGGGCAGGGGGCATATGGCTACACCTTC. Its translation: CATEGQGAYGYTF.

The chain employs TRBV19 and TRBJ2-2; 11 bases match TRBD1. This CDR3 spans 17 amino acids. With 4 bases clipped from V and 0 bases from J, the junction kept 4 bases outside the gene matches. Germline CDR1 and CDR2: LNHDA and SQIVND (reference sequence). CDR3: CASSRGTGGTNTGELFF. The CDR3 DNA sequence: TGTGCCAGTAGTAGAGGGACAGGGGGTACGAACACCGGGGAGCTGTTTTTT.

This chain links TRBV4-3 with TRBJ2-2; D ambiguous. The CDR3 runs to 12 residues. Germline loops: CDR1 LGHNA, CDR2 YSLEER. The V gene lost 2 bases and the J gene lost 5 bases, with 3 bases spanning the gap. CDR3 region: CASSQQTGELFF. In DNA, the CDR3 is TGCGCCAGCAGCCAACAGACCGGGGAGCTGTTTTTT.

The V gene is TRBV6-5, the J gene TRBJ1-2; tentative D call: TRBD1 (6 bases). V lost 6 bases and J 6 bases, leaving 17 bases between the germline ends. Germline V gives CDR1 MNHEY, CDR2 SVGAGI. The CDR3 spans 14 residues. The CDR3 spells CASSPIRQADGYTF. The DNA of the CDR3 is TGTGCCAGCAGCCCCATCAGACAGGCTGATGGCTACACCTTC.

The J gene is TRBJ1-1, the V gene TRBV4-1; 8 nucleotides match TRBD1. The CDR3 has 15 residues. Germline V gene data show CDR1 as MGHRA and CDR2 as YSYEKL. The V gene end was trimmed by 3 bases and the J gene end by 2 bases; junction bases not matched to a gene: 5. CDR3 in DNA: TGCGCCAGCAGCCAGCCTGACAGGGGCAACACTGAAGCTTTCTTT. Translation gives CASSQPDRGNTEAFF.

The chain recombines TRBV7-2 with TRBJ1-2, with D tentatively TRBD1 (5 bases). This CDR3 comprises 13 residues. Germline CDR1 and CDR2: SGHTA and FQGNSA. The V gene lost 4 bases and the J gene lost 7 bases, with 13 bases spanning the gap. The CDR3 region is CASSSTASGGYTF. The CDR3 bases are TGTGCCAGCAGCTCGACAGCGAGTGGTGGCTACACCTTC.

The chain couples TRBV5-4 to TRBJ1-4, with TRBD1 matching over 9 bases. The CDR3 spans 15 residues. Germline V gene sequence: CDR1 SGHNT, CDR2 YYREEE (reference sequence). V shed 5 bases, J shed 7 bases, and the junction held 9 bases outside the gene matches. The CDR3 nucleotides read TGTGCCAGCAGTTCCCGGACAGGGGAAGGTGAAAAACTGTTTTTT. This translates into CASSSRTGEGEKLFF. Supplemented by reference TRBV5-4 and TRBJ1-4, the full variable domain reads ETGVTQSPTHLIKTRGQQVTLRCSSQSGHNTVSWYQQALGQGPQFIFQYYREEENGRGNFPPRFSGLQFPNYSSELNVNALELDDSALYLCASSSRTGEGEKLFFGSGTQLSVL.

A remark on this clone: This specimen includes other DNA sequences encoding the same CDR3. CDR3 nucleotide sequence: TGTGCCAGCAGGGAGTTAAGCAGGGGCTCCTACAATGAGCAGTTCTTC. It encodes CASRELSRGSYNEQFF. The chain has TRBV27 and TRBJ2-1; tentative D call: TRBD1 (6 bases). Trimming removed 6 bases from V and 0 bases from J, with 15 bases in between. The CDR3 runs to 16 residues. CDR1 and CDR2 (germline): MNHEY, SMNVEV (reference sequence).

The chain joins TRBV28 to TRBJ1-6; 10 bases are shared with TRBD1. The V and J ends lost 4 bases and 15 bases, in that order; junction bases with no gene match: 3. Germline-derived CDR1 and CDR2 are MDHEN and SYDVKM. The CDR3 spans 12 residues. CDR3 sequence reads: CASSSGDRGLHF. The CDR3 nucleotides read TGTGCCAGCAGTTCTGGGGACAGGGGCCTCCACTTT.

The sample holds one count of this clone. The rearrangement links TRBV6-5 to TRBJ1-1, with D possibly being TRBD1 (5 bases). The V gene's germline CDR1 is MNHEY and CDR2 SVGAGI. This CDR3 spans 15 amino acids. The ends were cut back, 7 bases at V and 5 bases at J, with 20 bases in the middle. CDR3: CASTQESGRGTEAFF. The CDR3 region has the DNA TGTGCCAGCACCCAGGAGTCGGGGAGGGGTACTGAAGCTTTCTTT.

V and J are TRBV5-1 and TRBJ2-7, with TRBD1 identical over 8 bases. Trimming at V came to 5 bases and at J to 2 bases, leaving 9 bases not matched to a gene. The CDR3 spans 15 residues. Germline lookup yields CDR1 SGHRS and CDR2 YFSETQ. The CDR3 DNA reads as TGCGCCAGCAGTGATGGACAGGGCCTTCCCTACGAGCAGTACTTC. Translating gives CASSDGQGLPYEQYF.

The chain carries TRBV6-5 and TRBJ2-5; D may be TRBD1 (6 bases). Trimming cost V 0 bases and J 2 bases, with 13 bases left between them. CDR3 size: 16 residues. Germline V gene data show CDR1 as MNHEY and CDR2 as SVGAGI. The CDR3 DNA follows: TGTGCCAGCAGTTACTCTGCCAGGGGAAGGCAAGAGACCCAGTACTTC. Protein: CASSYSARGRQETQYF.

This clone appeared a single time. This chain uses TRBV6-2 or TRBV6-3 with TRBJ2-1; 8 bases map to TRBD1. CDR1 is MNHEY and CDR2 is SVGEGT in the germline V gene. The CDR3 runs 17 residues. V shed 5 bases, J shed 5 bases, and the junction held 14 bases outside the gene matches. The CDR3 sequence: CASSTISGQGRNNEQFF. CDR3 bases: TGTGCCAGCAGTACAATCTCAGGACAGGGTAGGAACAATGAGCAGTTCTTC.

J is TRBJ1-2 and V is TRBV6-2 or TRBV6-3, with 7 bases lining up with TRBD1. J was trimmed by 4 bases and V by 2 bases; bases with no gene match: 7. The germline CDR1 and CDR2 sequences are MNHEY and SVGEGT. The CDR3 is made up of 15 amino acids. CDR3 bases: TGTGCCAGCAGTTACCGACAGGGCCCTATCTATGGCTACACCTTC. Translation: CASSYRQGPIYGYTF.

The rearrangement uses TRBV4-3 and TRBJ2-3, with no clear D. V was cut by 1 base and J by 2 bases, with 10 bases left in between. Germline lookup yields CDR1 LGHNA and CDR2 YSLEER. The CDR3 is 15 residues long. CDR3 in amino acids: CASSQVLGLTDTQYF. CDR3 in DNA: TGCGCCAGCAGCCAAGTTTTGGGCCTCACAGATACGCAGTATTTT.